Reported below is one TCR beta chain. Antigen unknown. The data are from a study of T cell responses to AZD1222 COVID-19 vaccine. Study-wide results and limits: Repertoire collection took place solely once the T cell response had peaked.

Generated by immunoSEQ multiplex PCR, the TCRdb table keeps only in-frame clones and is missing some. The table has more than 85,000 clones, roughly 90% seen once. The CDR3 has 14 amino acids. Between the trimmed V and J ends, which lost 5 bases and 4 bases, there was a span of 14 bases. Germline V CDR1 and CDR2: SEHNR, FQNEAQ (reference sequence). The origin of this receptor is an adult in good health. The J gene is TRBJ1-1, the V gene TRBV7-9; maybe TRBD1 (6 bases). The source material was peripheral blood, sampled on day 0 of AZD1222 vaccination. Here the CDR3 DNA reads TGTGCCAGCAGCCCTTCCGGGGGGCGCACTGAAGCTTTCTTT. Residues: CASSPSGGRTEAFF.